The rows below give T cell receptor beta chains drawn from one sample of a study of PD-1 blockade in classical Hodgkin lymphoma. Profiled with immunoSEQ multiplex PCR; TCRdb holds only in-frame clones, not every one. The sample yields tens of thousands of clones, nearly 80% seen once. Specimen: peripheral blood mononuclear cells (PBMCs), collected before the fourth cycle of nivolumab. These receptors came from a human donor with classical Hodgkin lymphoma. The CDR3 runs from the conserved cysteine through the conserved F or W. Each record gives: V gene, D gene, J gene, clone size, CDR3 DNA, CDR3 protein. The D gene is left open where the match is weak. Part of the rows lack a size; the others show once, few, many or a class for expanded clones.

>TRBV7-2|-|TRBJ1-2|-
TGTGCCAGCAGCTTAGTGGGCTATGGCTACACCTTC
CASSLVGYGYTF
>TRBV15|TRBD1|TRBJ1-2|-
TGTGCCACCAGCAAAGCAGGGGGCATCGATGGCTACACCTTC
CATSKAGGIDGYTF
>TRBV6-1|TRBD1|TRBJ1-4|-
TGTGCCAGCAGGGGGACAGACCAGGGTGAAAAACTGTTTTTT
CASRGTDQGEKLFF
>TRBV6-5|-|TRBJ1-5|-
TGTGCCAGCAGTTACGGGGGGCTCGGCAATCAGCCCCAGCATTTT
CASSYGGLGNQPQHF
>TRBV11-2|-|TRBJ2-7|-
TGTGCCAGCAACTTAGATTCCGAGCAGTACTTC
CASNLDSEQYF
>TRBV7-3|-|TRBJ2-2|-
TGTGCCAGCAGCTCAAATAACCCCGGGGAGCTGTTTTTT
CASSSNNPGELFF
>TRBV4-2|TRBD2|TRBJ2-2|-
TGTGCCAGCAGCCAAGATTGGGGGGGGGCCGGGGAGCTGTTTTTT
CASSQDWGGAGELFF
>TRBV7-8|TRBD2|TRBJ2-3|-
TGTGCCAGCAGCTTAGGACCTCGACTAGCGCCCGCTCAGTATTTT
CASSLGPRLAPAQYF
>TRBV25-1|TRBD2|TRBJ2-1|-
TGTGCCAGCAGTGAATCAGGACTAGCGGGAGGGTACAATGAGCAGTTCTTC
CASSESGLAGGYNEQFF
>TRBV21-1|-|TRBJ2-3|-
TGTGCCAGCAGCTTCCGAGGGGGACAGGGACGCACAGATACGCAGTATTTT
CASSFRGGQGRTDTQYF
>TRBV4-1|-|TRBJ1-1|-
TGCGCCAGCAGCCAAGGTTTCACGAACACTGAAGCTTTCTTT
CASSQGFTNTEAFF
>TRBV19|-|TRBJ2-2|-
TGTGCCAGTAGTTCCGTGAACACCGGGGAGCTGTTTTTT
CASSSVNTGELFF
>TRBV9|-|TRBJ1-1|-
TGTGCCAGCAGCGTAGCGTATGGGACCACTGAAGCTTTCTTT
CASSVAYGTTEAFF
>TRBV18|TRBD1|TRBJ2-3|-
TGTGCCAGCTCACCCGGGACAGACTTTGGGGATACGCAGTATTTT
CASSPGTDFGDTQYF
>TRBV5-4|TRBD1|TRBJ1-1|-
TGTGCCAGCAGGTCCCCGGGACAGGGGGCCCCTGAAGCTTTCTTT
CASRSPGQGAPEAFF
>TRBV4-2|TRBD2|TRBJ2-7|-
TGTGCCAGCAGCCCCAAGAGGGATAATAGCGGGAGTTACGAGCAGTACTTC
CASSPKRDNSGSYEQYF
>TRBV18|-|TRBJ1-5|-
TGTGCCAGCTCACCAAGCGCGCGTAGCCTTAATCAGCCCCAGCATTTT
CASSPSARSLNQPQHF
>TRBV7-8|-|TRBJ1-1|-
TGTGCCAGCAGCTTTACAGGGCGAGTCGGACCTTTCTTT
CASSFTGRVGPFF
>TRBV10-2|-|TRBJ2-7|few
TGCGCCAGCAGTGATTCCTACCTCTACTACGAGCAGTACTTC
CASSDSYLYYEQYF
>TRBV5-5|-|TRBJ2-3|-
TGTGCCAGCAGCTCGGGGACCCAACCTACCACAGATACGCAGTATTTT
CASSSGTQPTTDTQYF
>TRBV18|TRBD2|TRBJ2-7|-
TGTGCCAGCTCACCACGGGCGGGAGCGTCCTACGAGCAGTACTTC
CASSPRAGASYEQYF
>TRBV19|-|TRBJ2-7|once
TGTGCCAGTAGCCTGAACCGGGACGGACTTTACGAGCAGTACTTC
CASSLNRDGLYEQYF
>TRBV7-2|TRBD1|TRBJ1-3|-
TGTGCCAGCAGCTTAAACCCGGGGGGACAGGGGGGTTCTGGAAACACCATATATTTT
CASSLNPGGQGGSGNTIYF
>TRBV6-5|-|TRBJ1-3|-
TGTGCCAGCAGTTCGATAGTAGCTGGAAACACCATATATTTT
CASSSIVAGNTIYF
>TRBV7-3|TRBD2|TRBJ2-3|once
TGTGCCAGCAGCTTAGCCGGGGGGGCAGGAGATACGCAGTATTTT
CASSLAGGAGDTQYF
>TRBV7-9|-|TRBJ2-7|-
TGTGCCAGCGGATTCTCCGAGGCCGGGACCGCTTCCTACGAGCAGTACTTC
CASGFSEAGTASYEQYF
>TRBV19|-|TRBJ2-7|-
TGTGCCAGTAATAGTCCCGCTACAGGGCTCTACGAGCAGTACTTC
CASNSPATGLYEQYF
>TRBV4-3|TRBD1|TRBJ1-3|-
TGCGCCAGCAGCCAAGATTTCGGTCGGACAGGTGTTTCTGGAAACACCATATATTTT
CASSQDFGRTGVSGNTIYF
>TRBV28|-|TRBJ2-3|-
TGTGCCAGCAGTCTCATGGGGGCGGGGGCGAACACAGATACGCAGTATTTT
CASSLMGAGANTDTQYF
>TRBV6-5|-|TRBJ2-7|-
TGTGCCAGCAGGCCCTCGGGTCTGGCCTACGAGCAGTACTTC
CASRPSGLAYEQYF
>TRBV25-1|-|TRBJ1-2|-
TGTGCCAGCATGGAGGCAATCTATGGCTACACCTTC
CASMEAIYGYTF
>TRBV4-1|-|TRBJ1-1|-
TGCGCCAGCAGCCAAGGCCCCCCAGGGGCGACCACTGAAGCTTTCTTT
CASSQGPPGATTEAFF
>TRBV11-3|-|TRBJ1-1|few
TGTGCCAGCAGCTTACGCAGCCTGAACACTGAAGCTTTCTTT
CASSLRSLNTEAFF
>TRBV27|-|TRBJ2-7|few
TGTGCCAGCAGTTTGACACCTACCTACGAGCAGTACTTC
CASSLTPTYEQYF
>TRBV6-1|-|TRBJ1-1|-
TGTGCCAGCAGTGTAAAACCCCAAGGCACTGAAGCTTTCTTT
CASSVKPQGTEAFF
>TRBV19|TRBD1|TRBJ1-2|-
TGTGCCAGTAGGGGGATGGGACAGGGTGATGGCTACACCTTC
CASRGMGQGDGYTF
>TRBV28|-|TRBJ2-1|-
TGTGCCAGCAGCCGATGGCAGGGGTCCAATGAGCAGTTCTTC
CASSRWQGSNEQFF
>TRBV10-3|TRBD1|TRBJ1-1|-
TGTGCCATCAGACCACAGGGGGCAAACACTGAAGCTTTCTTT
CAIRPQGANTEAFF
>TRBV14|TRBD2|TRBJ2-5|once
TGTGCCAGCAGCCAATACCGTGGACTAGCGGGGGGGCCAGGCCAAGAGACCCAGTACTTC
CASSQYRGLAGGPGQETQYF
>TRBV19|-|TRBJ2-1|once
TGTGCCAGTAGTATAGGACCGCTCGAAAACAATGAGCAGTTCTTC
CASSIGPLENNEQFF
>TRBV27|TRBD1|TRBJ2-7|-
TGTGCCAGCAATGGGGGCTATGGGGCAGGGGGCGCCGAGCAGTACTTC
CASNGGYGAGGAEQYF
>TRBV28|-|TRBJ1-5|-
TGTGCCAGCAGTTCTACCGGGACGGCCCTCAATCAGCCCCAGCATTTT
CASSSTGTALNQPQHF
>TRBV2|-|TRBJ1-3|-
TGTGCCAGCAGTGAACAGGGGTCCGGAAACACCATATATTTT
CASSEQGSGNTIYF
>TRBV21-1|-|TRBJ1-5|-
TGTGCCAGCAGCAAAGGATGGGTCCTTCGCAATCAGCCCCAGCATTTT
CASSKGWVLRNQPQHF
>TRBV6-6|-|TRBJ2-7|-
TGTGCCAGCAGTTACGGACAGAACTCCTACGAGCAGTACTTC
CASSYGQNSYEQYF
>TRBV7-2|-|TRBJ1-5|-
TGTGCCAGCAGCCCCCGAAGCGGCCAGCCCCAGCATTTT
CASSPRSGQPQHF
>TRBV7-9|TRBD1|TRBJ2-3|many
TGTGCCAGCAGCTTAGGCACAGGGGGCGTTGGCACAGATACGCAGTATTTT
CASSLGTGGVGTDTQYF
>TRBV6-4|TRBD2|TRBJ2-3|once
TGTGCCAGCAGTGCCGTGGGTATAGCGGGATCTAAAACCCCCCATACGCAGTATTTT
CASSAVGIAGSKTPHTQYF
>TRBV5-1|TRBD1|TRBJ1-5|-
TGCGCCAGCAGCTCGAGGGGGACAGATGATCAGCCCCAGCATTTT
CASSSRGTDDQPQHF
>TRBV7-2|-|TRBJ1-2|once
TGTGCCAGCAGCAGCCAGGGTTATGGCTACACCTTC
CASSSQGYGYTF
>TRBV5-4|-|TRBJ2-3|many
TGTGCCAGCAGCTTTACAGGTAGCACAGATACGCAGTATTTT
CASSFTGSTDTQYF
>TRBV7-9|TRBD1|TRBJ1-3|-
TGTGCCAGCAGCCAAAACAGGGGGCGGGTGCTGGAGGACACCATATATTTT
CASSQNRGRVLEDTIYF
>TRBV7-9|TRBD1|TRBJ1-6|-
TGTGCCAGCAGCTCCCGACAGGGGACAAAGGGTTCACCCCTCCACTTT
CASSSRQGTKGSPLHF